This record concerns one T cell receptor beta chain sequence. Its antigen is not identified. The method was immunoSEQ multiplex PCR; TCRdb's version includes in-frame clones alone and lacks a portion of them. The data hold roughly 25,000 clones, with about 79% observed a single time. This entry is derived from a study of STAT5B mutations in CD4+ large granular lymphocyte leukemia. V lost 4 bases to trimming and J lost 6 bases; unmatched junction nucleotides: 6. The CDR3 has 13 amino acids. The germline V gene encodes CDR1 SGHDT and CDR2 YYEEEE. General study results and limits: 8/27 top patient clones versus 2/35 control clones were TRBV06-family.

The chain uses TRBV5-6 and TRBJ1-2, with TRBD1 matching over 7 bases. The source material was CD4+ T cells from blood buffy coats. The sequence was collected from a human donor in good health. CDR3 DNA: TGTGCCAGCAGCACCCGACAGGGCGATGGCTACACCTTC. It specifies CASSTRQGDGYTF.